Each of the 24 T cell receptor beta chains below was sequenced from the same sample in a study of blood T cells in healthy people across ages (dated by TCRdb to the mid-2010s). The library was obtained by 5' RACE. The sequencing machine was an Illumina HiSeq 2500. A second roughly 7 to 11 cycle PCR used a sample-barcoded 5' primer and a J-beta primer mix. The public reads were quality trimmed at Q25 with fastp and then assembled into clones with MiXCR by TCRdb, keeping productive beta chains. A single entry per CDR3 protein holds the most common genes and DNA from its merged rows. This sample lists 380,000 or so distinct CDR3 sequences; roughly half were detected once. Clones ranked in the top ten supply about 54% of the sample. Input material: blood. These receptors came from a man aged 55 to 70 in good health.

This clonotype appeared once. The chain couples TRBV20-1 to TRBJ2-3; D is unresolved. The CDR3 sequence is 14 residues long. The germline gives CDR1 DFQATT, CDR2 SNEGSKA (reference sequence). Trimming removed 7 bases from V and 0 bases from J, with 14 bases in between. The CDR3 loop reads CSGMGSFSTDTQYF. CDR3 nucleotides: TGCAGTGGAATGGGCAGCTTTAGCACAGATACGCAGTATTTT.

The rearrangement links TRBV3-1 to TRBJ2-1, with 9 bases fitting TRBD2. Matching the DNA end better, TRBJ2-7 makes the J call doubtful. CDR1 LGHDT and CDR2 YNNKEL come from the germline V gene (reference sequence). The CDR3 extends over 20 amino acids. CDR3 DNA: TGTGCCAGCAGCCAAGATTCGGGTAGCGGGGGCCCCAGCTCCTACAATGAGCAGTACTTC. Translated: CASSQDSGSGGPSSYNEQYF.

This clonotype was recorded at least ten times. The chain combines TRBV7-2 with TRBJ2-7; maybe TRBD2 (6 bases). The germline CDR1 and CDR2 sequences are SGHTA and FQGNSA. Between the trimmed V and J ends, which lost 5 bases and 3 bases, there was a span of 17 bases. The CDR3 is 15 amino acids. Written as DNA, the CDR3 is TGTGCCAGCAGCCCCCGGGAGAACCGTGTCTACGAGCAGTACTTC. It is translated as CASSPRENRVYEQYF.

The chain couples TRBV4-2 to TRBJ2-7, with D unclear. This CDR3 comprises 16 residues. V was clipped by 1 base and J by 7 bases, with 20 bases between them. Germline lookup yields CDR1 LGHNA and CDR2 YNFKEQ. CDR3 loop: CASSQVPHAAGGEQYF. For the CDR3, the DNA is TGTGCCAGCAGCCAAGTTCCCCACGCCGCCGGTGGTGAGCAGTACTTC.

The gene calls are TRBV20-1 and TRBJ2-3; tentatively, D is TRBD2 (5 bases). The CDR3 contains 16 residues. V was trimmed by 3 bases and J by 2 bases, leaving 18 bases between them. Germline CDR1 reads DFQATT; CDR2 reads SNEGSKA (reference sequence). CDR3 sequence (DNA): TGCAGTGCTAGCACCCCGAGCGGTAACCCCACAGATACGCAGTATTTT. This codes for CSASTPSGNPTDTQYF.

The chain has TRBV6-4 and TRBJ1-2; 8 bases map to TRBD1. The CDR3 is 14 residues long. Germline CDR1 is MRHNA and CDR2 is SNTAGT. V gave up 4 bases and J gave up 1 base; unmatched junction bases: 2. The CDR3 nucleotides read TGTGCCAGCAGTGCCACAGGGGGTAACTATGGCTACACCTTC. Amino acid sequence: CASSATGGNYGYTF.

The rearrangement links TRBV28 to TRBJ1-5; 8 bases agree with TRBD1. Per the germline V gene, CDR1 is MDHEN and CDR2 is SYDVKM. The CDR3 has 15 amino acids. The trim removed 8 bases at V and 2 bases at J, leaving 8 bases unmatched. The CDR3 DNA reads as TGTGCCAGCCGCGCGGACAGGGAGGGCAATCAGCCCCAGCATTTT. Residues: CASRADREGNQPQHF.

The chain joins TRBV9 to TRBJ2-4; 10 bases map to TRBD1. TRBJ2-7 matches the DNA end more closely, so the J call is doubtful. The CDR3 spans 15 residues. Germline V lookup: CDR1 SGDLS, CDR2 YYNGEE. CDR3 sequence: CASSSSGTGVYEQYF. The CDR3, as DNA: TGTGCCAGCAGCTCCTCCGGGACAGGGGTCTACGAGCAGTACTTC.

V usage is TRBV7-6 and J usage is TRBJ2-3; the match to TRBD2 covers 7 bases. V gave up 1 base and J gave up 2 bases; unmatched junction bases: 12. This CDR3 has 18 residues. Germline CDR1 reads SGHVS; CDR2 reads FNYEAQ. The DNA of the CDR3 is TGTGCCAGCAGCTTAGGGCCTAGCGGCGGGGGAAACACAGATACGCAGTATTTT. It codes for CASSLGPSGGGNTDTQYF.

This clonotype was counted a few times. The chain carries TRBV7-2 and TRBJ2-5, with 7 bases matching TRBD1. Germline V gene data show CDR1 as SGHTA and CDR2 as FQGNSA. CDR3 size: 13 residues. V dropped 5 bases and J dropped 5; count of bases not matched to a gene: 5. The CDR3 here is CASSTRGGETQYF. In DNA, the CDR3 is TGTGCCAGCAGCACCCGAGGGGGCGAGACCCAGTACTTC.

This clonotype was observed a few times. The J gene is TRBJ2-5, the V gene TRBV24-1; no clear D. The CDR3 runs 15 residues. V lost 5 bases to trimming and J lost 2 bases, with 14 bases between them. Germline loops: CDR1 KGHDR, CDR2 SFDVKD. Written as DNA, the CDR3 is TGTGCCACCAGTGTCGGATGGGAAGAGCAAGAGACCCAGTACTTC. Encoded protein: CATSVGWEEQETQYF.

This clonotype turned up a few times. The V and J genes are TRBV20-1 and TRBJ2-7; 8 bases align to TRBD2. The CDR3 length is 14 residues. Trimming cost V 0 bases and J 5 bases; bases outside gene matches: 6. Germline V CDR1 and CDR2: DFQATT, SNEGSKA (reference sequence). The chain's CDR3 is CSARDREGSHEQYF. In DNA form, the CDR3 reads TGCAGTGCTAGAGATCGGGAGGGGTCTCACGAGCAGTACTTC.

The J gene is TRBJ2-5, the V gene TRBV4-3; TRBD1 is a possible D gene (6 bases). The CDR3 runs 14 residues. CDR1 LGHNA and CDR2 YSLEER come from the germline V gene. The V and J ends lost 0 bases and 11 bases respectively, with 16 bases between them. The DNA for the CDR3 is TGCGCCAGCAGCCAAGATGCGACAGGCCTAGAGCAGTACTTC. This gives the protein CASSQDATGLEQYF.

This clonotype has more than one count but fewer than ten. CDR3 coding DNA: TGCGCCAGCAGCCAAGATTGGGGACAGAGAAAAGAGACCCAGTACTTC. Translated, it gives CASSQDWGQRKETQYF. The chain couples TRBV4-3 to TRBJ2-5; 7 bases are a match to TRBD1. Germline assignment: CDR1 LGHNA and CDR2 YSLEER. This CDR3 spans 16 amino acids. V lost 0 bases, J lost 3 bases, and 7 bases stayed unmatched.

The rearrangement links TRBV21-1 to TRBJ1-6; no DNA check was done on the table's D call, TRBD1. TRBV21-1 is a documented pseudogene. The CDR3 extends over 13 amino acids. The CDR3 spells CASSGQGNSPLHF. The DNA of the CDR3 is TGTGCCAGCAGTGGACAGGGGAATTCACCCCTCCACTTT.

The V and J genes are TRBV6-5 and TRBJ1-1, with D hard to call. The V end lost 0 bases, the J end lost 4 bases, and 9 bases lay between the germline ends. This CDR3 comprises 14 residues. Germline-derived CDR1 and CDR2 are MNHEY and SVGAGI. Here the CDR3 reads CASSYSVGITEAFF. DNA for the CDR3: TGTGCCAGCAGTTACTCGGTGGGAATCACTGAAGCTTTCTTT.

The V and J genes are TRBV29-1 and TRBJ2-7; maybe TRBD1 (6 bases). Between the trimmed V and J ends, which lost 5 bases and 4 bases, there was a span of 15 bases. The CDR3 sequence is 13 residues long. Germline V gives CDR1 SQVTM, CDR2 ANQGSEA. The CDR3 nucleotides are TGCAGCGTTAGCACAGGGCGAGGGTACGAGCAGTACTTC. Amino acid sequence: CSVSTGRGYEQYF.

J is TRBJ2-7 and V is TRBV20-1; 12 nucleotides line up with TRBD2. Germline V gene lookup returns CDR1 DFQATT and CDR2 SNEGSKA (reference sequence). With 3 bases clipped from V and 4 bases from J, the junction kept 4 bases outside the gene matches. The CDR3 length is 14 residues. The CDR3 bases are TGCAGTGCTAGGCGGCTAGCGGGAGGGTACGAGCAGTACTTC. Protein product: CSARRLAGGYEQYF.

The sample holds a few counts of this clonotype. The CDR3 sequence is CASSPYRGGNEQFF. The CDR3 DNA reads as TGCGCCAGCAGCCCTTACAGGGGAGGCAATGAGCAGTTCTTC. The rearrangement joins TRBV4-3 to TRBJ2-1, with a weak D call TRBD1 (7 bases). The V end lost 4 bases, the J end lost 6 bases, and 13 bases lay between the germline ends. The CDR3 runs 14 residues. Per the germline V gene, CDR1 is LGHNA and CDR2 is YSLEER.

This clonotype was seen once. The chain couples TRBV28 to TRBJ2-2, with D possibly called TRBD1 or TRBD2 (6 bases each). This CDR3 is 17 amino acids long. CDR1 and CDR2 (germline): MDHEN, SYDVKM. V was shortened by 7 bases and J by 3 bases, with 21 bases between the two germline ends. The CDR3 here is CASTIPGGGAYTGELFF. The CDR3 DNA reads as TGTGCCAGCACCATCCCAGGAGGGGGAGCGTACACCGGGGAGCTGTTTTTT.

V and J are TRBV28 and TRBJ1-2; 9 bases are a match to TRBD1. From germline, CDR1 is MDHEN and CDR2 SYDVKM. The CDR3 is 16 amino acids. With 5 bases clipped from V and 6 bases from J, the junction kept 13 bases outside the gene matches. DNA for the CDR3: TGTGCCAGCAGTCCCACCTTTAGACAGGGGGAGGATGGCTACACCTTC. This encodes CASSPTFRQGEDGYTF.

The gene calls are TRBV27 and TRBJ2-3, with 13 positions matching TRBD2. Trimming removed 2 bases from V and 14 bases from J; junction bases left unmatched: 10. CDR1 MNHEY and CDR2 SMNVEV come from the germline V gene (reference sequence). The CDR3 runs to 15 residues. CDR3 amino acids: CASSLDGTSGARRYF. The CDR3 DNA sequence: TGTGCCAGCAGTTTAGACGGGACTAGCGGGGCCCGACGGTATTTT.

The rearrangement uses TRBV20-1 and TRBJ2-7, with D tentatively TRBD2 (6 bases). Per the germline V gene, CDR1 is DFQATT and CDR2 is SNEGSKA (reference sequence). With 6 bases removed from V and 1 base from J, the gap between germline ends came to 7 bases. CDR3 size: 11 residues. The CDR3 DNA sequence: TGCAGTGCGGAGGGTTCCTACGAGCAGTACTTC. Protein sequence: CSAEGSYEQYF.

The chain links TRBV28 to TRBJ2-3; D remains unclear. The CDR3 sequence is 14 residues long. Germline V gene data show CDR1 as MDHEN and CDR2 as SYDVKM. V lost 8 bases, J lost 6 bases, and 18 bases lay in between. The CDR3 spells CASRKPERSDTQYF. The DNA of the CDR3 is TGTGCCAGCCGGAAGCCGGAGAGGAGCGATACGCAGTATTTT. The whole variable domain, filled in from reference TRBV28 and TRBJ2-3, reads DVKVTQSSRYLVKRTGEKVFLECVQDMDHENMFWYRQDPGLGLRLIYFSYDVKMKEKGDIPEGYSVSREKKERFSLILESASTNQTSMYLCASRKPERSDTQYFGPGTRLTVL.